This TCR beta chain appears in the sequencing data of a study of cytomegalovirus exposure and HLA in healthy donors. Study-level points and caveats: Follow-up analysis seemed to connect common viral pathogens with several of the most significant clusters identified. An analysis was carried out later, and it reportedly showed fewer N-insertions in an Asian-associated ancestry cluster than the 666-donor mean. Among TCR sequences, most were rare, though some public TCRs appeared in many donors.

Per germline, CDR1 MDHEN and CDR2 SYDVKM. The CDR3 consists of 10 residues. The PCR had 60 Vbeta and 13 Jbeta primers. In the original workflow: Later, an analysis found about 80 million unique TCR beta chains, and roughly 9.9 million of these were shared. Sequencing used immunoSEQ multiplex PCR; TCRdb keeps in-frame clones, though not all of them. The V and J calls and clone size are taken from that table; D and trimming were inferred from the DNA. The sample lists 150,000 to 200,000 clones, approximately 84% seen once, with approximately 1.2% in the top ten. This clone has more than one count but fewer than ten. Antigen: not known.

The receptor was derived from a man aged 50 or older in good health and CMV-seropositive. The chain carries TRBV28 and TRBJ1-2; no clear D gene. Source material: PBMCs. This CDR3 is CAAADYGYTF. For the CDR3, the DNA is TGTGCGGCAGCGGACTATGGCTACACCTTC.